The clone carrying this T cell receptor beta chain was counted only a few times. Antigen: not known. Germline loops: CDR1 SNHLY, CDR2 FYNNEI. The CDR3 contains 16 residues. The data were obtained in a study of cytomegalovirus exposure and HLA in healthy donors. PCR involved 60 Vbeta and 13 Jbeta primers. Some clones are missing from TCRdb's copy, which holds only in-frame ones; the method was immunoSEQ multiplex PCR. There are roughly 130,000 clones in the sample; about 79% occur only once, and roughly 2% lies in the top ten. Regarding the study as a whole: In a later analysis, across HLA loci, associated TCR counts were highest for DRB1, lowest for HLA-C. Several of the most significant clusters were apparently associated with common viral pathogens in a later analysis. In a later analysis, TCR beta V- and J-gene trimming was associated with a missense DCLRE1C variant. Most TCRs appeared rarely, but some public TCRs recurred in many donors.

This clonotype was sampled from a man younger than 35 in good health and CMV-seronegative. Sequencing was carried out using PBMCs. V is TRBV2 and J is TRBJ2-5; TRBD2 is a possible D gene (7 bases). The last part of the DNA fits TRBJ2-7 better; the J call may be wrong. The CDR3 nucleotides are TGTGCCAGCAGTGCCCGGGGGAGGGGGGGCTCCTACGAGCAGTACTTC. It encodes CASSARGRGGSYEQYF.